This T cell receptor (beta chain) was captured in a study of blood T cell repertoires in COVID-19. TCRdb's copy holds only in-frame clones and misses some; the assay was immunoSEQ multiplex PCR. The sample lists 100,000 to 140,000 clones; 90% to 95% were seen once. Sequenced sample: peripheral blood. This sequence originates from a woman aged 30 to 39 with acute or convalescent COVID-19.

CDR3 in amino acids: CASSYLLAGNEQFF. DNA of the CDR3: TGTGCCAGCAGTTACCTGCTAGCAGGCAATGAGCAGTTCTTC. This chain connects TRBV6-2 or TRBV6-3 to TRBJ2-1; possible D gene TRBD2, 5 bases. Trimming took 2 bases from V and 6 from J, leaving 11 bases between them. Germline loops: CDR1 MNHEY, CDR2 SVGEGT. The CDR3 loop spans 14 amino acids.